These 30 T cell receptor beta chains share one sample of origin, sequenced in a study of blood T cell repertoires in COVID-19. The protocol was immunoSEQ multiplex PCR, while the TCRdb copy is restricted to in-frame clones and leaves out a portion. The sample yields around 300,000 clones, approximately 85% seen once. Material: peripheral blood. The receptors were sampled from a woman aged 70 to 79 with acute or convalescent COVID-19.

V is TRBV14 and J is TRBJ1-4, with TRBD1 as a possible D gene (5 bases). The ends were cut back, 1 base at V and 5 bases at J, with 11 bases in the middle. CDR3 length: 15 residues. Germline-derived CDR1 and CDR2 are SGHDN and FVKESK. DNA for the CDR3: TGTGCCAGCAGCCAAGCGGTCAGGGCAAATGAAAAACTGTTTTTT. Translating gives CASSQAVRANEKLFF.

The J gene is TRBJ1-2, the V gene TRBV7-9; possibly TRBD1 for D (6 bases). Trimming took off 5 bases at V and 1 base at J, with 17 bases between the two ends. Germline V gene lookup returns CDR1 SEHNR and CDR2 FQNEAQ (reference sequence). The CDR3 runs to 16 residues. CDR3 nucleotide sequence: TGTGCCAGCAGCATCGACAGGTTCTTCAGTAACTATGGCTACACCTTC. Its translation is CASSIDRFFSNYGYTF.

The CDR3 coding sequence is TGTGCTAGTGGTTTGGAGGGGAGGGGGAGGACTAATGAAAAACTGTTTTTT. This sequence encodes CASGLEGRGRTNEKLFF. This sequence joins TRBV12-5 and TRBJ1-4, with D perhaps TRBD1 (6 bases). There are 17 residues in the CDR3. Germline loops: CDR1 LGHNT, CDR2 FRNRAP. Deletions cut 1 base from V and 2 bases from J, with 14 bases between.

This chain links TRBV13 with TRBJ1-2; TRBD1 aligns across 7 bases. Germline assignment: CDR1 PRHDT and CDR2 FYEKMQ (reference sequence). This CDR3 has 12 residues. V was clipped by 2 bases and J by 8 bases; unmatched bases: 2. CDR3 amino acids: CASSLNRGGYTF. The CDR3 DNA sequence: TGTGCCAGCAGCTTAAACAGGGGCGGCTACACCTTC. Full variable domain (rest looked up from reference TRBV13 and TRBJ1-2): AAGVIQSPRHLIKEKRETATLKCYPIPRHDTVYWYQQGPGQDPQFLISFYEKMQSDKGSIPDRFSAQQFSDYHSELNMSSLELGDSALYFCASSLNRGGYTFGSGTRLTVV.

The chain couples TRBV5-5 to TRBJ2-7; possibly TRBD2 for D (5 bases). This CDR3 has 14 residues. V was shortened by 0 bases and J by 3 bases, with 10 bases between the two germline ends. Germline CDR1 and CDR2: SGHKS and YYEKEE (reference sequence). The CDR3 loop is CASSLVGGIYEQYF. CDR3 DNA sequence: TGTGCCAGCAGCTTGGTTGGAGGTATCTACGAGCAGTACTTC.

CDR3 nucleotides: TGTGCCAGCAGCCATAGTGGAGCAGGGAATCAGCCCCAGCATTTT. This sequence encodes CASSHSGAGNQPQHF. J is TRBJ1-5 and V is TRBV3-1 (or the pseudogene TRBV3-2); possibly TRBD1 for D (5 bases). CDR1 and CDR2 from the germline V gene are LGHDT and YNNKEL (reference sequence). The CDR3 extends over 15 amino acids. The V end was cut by 3 bases, the J end by 4 bases, with 13 bases between.

This clone was observed a few times. The V and J genes are TRBV5-1 and TRBJ1-2, with D tentatively TRBD1 (5 bases). Trimming pared 4 bases from V and 8 bases from J, leaving 15 bases between. The V gene's germline CDR1 is SGHRS and CDR2 YFSETQ. This CDR3 contains 13 residues. CDR3 nucleotides: TGCGCCAGCAGCACTTCAGGGTTTGAGGGCTACACCTTC. It is translated as CASSTSGFEGYTF.

V is TRBV18 and J is TRBJ1-3, with a weak D call TRBD1 (5 bases). This CDR3 is built from 15 residues. Trimming shortened V by 4 bases and J by 0 bases, and 10 bases separated the two germline ends. Germline V gives CDR1 KGHSH, CDR2 LQKENI. CDR3 region: CASSRQFYSGNTIYF. DNA for the CDR3: TGTGCCAGCTCACGACAGTTCTACTCTGGAAACACCATATATTTT.

This sequence joins TRBV2 and TRBJ2-2; a possible D gene is TRBD1 (5 bases). The V end lost 6 bases, the J end lost 7 bases, and 6 bases lay between the germline ends. Germline CDR1 and CDR2: SNHLY and FYNNEI. The CDR3 has 11 residues. The DNA for the CDR3 is TGTGCCAGCAGGGACAACGGGGAGCTGTTTTTT. Translating it yields CASRDNGELFF. The full variable domain, completed using reference TRBV2 and TRBJ2-2, is EPEVTQTPSHQVTQMGQEVILRCVPISNHLYFYWYRQILGQKVEFLVSFYNNEISEKSEIFDDQFSVERPDGSNFTLKIRSTKLEDSAMYFCASRDNGELFFGEGSRLTVL.

The chain is built from TRBV7-8 and TRBJ1-2; a possible D gene is TRBD1 (6 bases). Germline V gives CDR1 SGHVS, CDR2 FQNEAQ. V lost 3 bases and J lost 4, with 12 bases in between. This CDR3 is 14 amino acids long. The chain's CDR3 is CASSFSDSVYGYTF. The CDR3 DNA sequence: TGTGCCAGCAGCTTTTCGGACAGCGTCTATGGCTACACCTTC.

A note on this clone: The sample holds other DNA sequences that translate to the same CDR3. V usage is TRBV30 and J usage is TRBJ1-3, with D perhaps matching TRBD1 (6 bases). Germline loops: CDR1 GTSNPN, CDR2 SVGIG (reference sequence). V dropped 2 bases and J dropped 2 bases, with 7 bases sitting between them. This CDR3 has 13 amino acids. The CDR3 region is CAWSPGAGNTIYF. The CDR3 nucleotides are TGTGCCTGGAGTCCAGGGGCTGGAAACACCATATATTTT.

This clone showed up just once. The gene calls are TRBV11-2 and TRBJ1-5; no firm D call. The V gene's germline CDR1 is SGHAT and CDR2 FQNNGV. With 3 bases removed from V and 2 bases from J, the gap between germline ends came to 14 bases. There are 16 residues in the CDR3. CDR3 amino acids: CASSFSSQRGNQPQHF. The CDR3 DNA reads TGTGCCAGCAGCTTTTCGTCCCAGCGGGGCAATCAGCCCCAGCATTTT. Full variable domain (outside the CDR3, taken from reference TRBV11-2 and TRBJ1-5): EAGVAQSPRYKIIEKRQSVAFWCNPISGHATLYWYQQILGQGPKLLIQFQNNGVVDDSQLPKDRFSAERLKGVDSTLKIQPAKLEDSAVYLCASSFSSQRGNQPQHFGDGTRLSIL.

The chain combines TRBV7-8 with TRBJ2-5, with 10 bases aligning to TRBD1. The germline V gene has CDR1 SGHVS and CDR2 FQNEAQ. The CDR3 runs 15 residues. J gave up 5 bases and V 3 bases, and 6 bases lay outside the gene matches. DNA for the CDR3: TGTGCCAGCAGCTTTGGGACAGGGGATTGGGAGACCCAGTACTTC. It specifies CASSFGTGDWETQYF.

As for this clone: Other DNA variants within this sample encode the same CDR3. This rearrangement joins TRBV5-1 to TRBJ1-4, with D possibly being TRBD1 (5 bases). The CDR3 spans 14 residues. Germline CDR1 SGHRS, CDR2 YFSETQ. Trimming stripped 0 bases from V and 7 bases from J, with 10 bases between. The CDR3 is CASSLAGQGEKLFF. CDR3 in DNA: TGCGCCAGCAGCTTGGCCGGGCAGGGTGAAAAACTGTTTTTT.

This clone was detected only a few times. Here the CDR3 omits its conserved ending phenylalanine or tryptophan, so a read error is the likely source. The DNA is omitted, as the CDR3 cannot be located on it reliably, and the CDR3 follows TCRdb's listing. V usage is TRBV5-1 and J usage is TRBJ1-2; no check of the table's D call, TRBD1, against the DNA was made. The length of the CDR3 is 10 amino acids, counting both ends. Germline V gives CDR1 SGHRS, CDR2 YFSETQ. CDR3 region: CASSSDQGSC.

This chain joins TRBV6-1 and TRBJ1-2; D possibly corresponds to TRBD1 (5 bases). This CDR3 is built from 13 residues. V gave up 1 base and J gave up 7 bases, with 10 bases separating them. In germline, CDR1 is MNHNS, CDR2 SASEGT. As DNA, the CDR3 is TGTGCCAGCAGTGAAGTGCCGGGGGTTGGCTACACCTTC. Translating gives CASSEVPGVGYTF.

The rearrangement links TRBV12-3 or TRBV12-4 to TRBJ2-5; TRBD2 matches 10 bases. V was clipped by 6 bases and J by 5 bases; unmatched bases: 3. This CDR3 spans 13 amino acids. The CDR3 region is CASRLAGVETQYF. The DNA for the CDR3 is TGTGCCAGCAGGCTAGCGGGGGTGGAGACCCAGTACTTC.

The chain couples TRBV12-3 or TRBV12-4 to TRBJ1-1; D is ambiguous. The V and J ends lost 6 bases and 3 bases respectively, with 8 bases between them. The CDR3 length is 12 residues. This CDR3 reads CASSPSYTEAFF. CDR3 nucleotide sequence: TGTGCCAGCAGCCCGAGCTACACTGAAGCTTTCTTT.

This clone was seen only a few times. The CDR3, as DNA: TGTGCCAGTAGTCACGGGGGGCTTTCGAGCGATGAGCAGTTCTTC. Translation gives CASSHGGLSSDEQFF. This chain links TRBV19 with TRBJ2-1; maybe TRBD2 (7 bases). With 5 bases removed from V and 8 bases from J, the gap between germline ends came to 19 bases. The CDR3 has 15 residues. Germline V gene sequence: CDR1 LNHDA, CDR2 SQIVND (reference sequence).

The chain recombines TRBV4-1 with TRBJ2-5; 14 nucleotides agree with TRBD2. The V segment lost 4 bases and the J segment 4 bases; nucleotides outside the gene matches: 2. CDR3 length: 15 residues. From germline, CDR1 is MGHRA and CDR2 YSYEKL. The CDR3 is CASSLGLAGVETQYF. The CDR3 nucleotides are TGCGCCAGCAGCCTGGGACTAGCGGGGGTAGAGACCCAGTACTTC.

The CDR3 protein is CASSGMGQGNEQFF. CDR3 sequence (DNA): TGCGCCAGCAGCGGGATGGGACAGGGCAATGAGCAGTTCTTC. The chain uses TRBV5-1 and TRBJ2-1; 9 nucleotides align to TRBD1. V lost 4 bases, J lost 6 bases, and 5 bases stayed unmatched. Germline V gene sequence: CDR1 SGHRS, CDR2 YFSETQ. This CDR3 is 14 amino acids long.

The chain has TRBV18 and TRBJ1-5, with TRBD1 matching over 7 bases. Germline V gene data show CDR1 as KGHSH and CDR2 as LQKENI. With V trimmed by 5 bases and J by 6 bases, 7 bases remained unmatched. The CDR3 has 14 residues. CDR3 sequence: CASSLQGQSQPQHF. The CDR3 DNA is TGTGCCAGCTCATTACAGGGGCAAAGTCAGCCCCAGCATTTT. Together with reference TRBV18 and TRBJ1-5, the CDR3 gives the full variable domain: NAGVMQNPRHLVRRRGQEARLRCSPMKGHSHVYWYRQLPEEGLKFMVYLQKENIIDESGMPKERFSAEFPKEGPSILRIQQVVRGDSAAYFCASSLQGQSQPQHFGDGTRLSIL.

The chain combines TRBV11-3 with TRBJ2-3; TRBD2 matches at 8 bases. The CDR3 is 15 amino acids. Germline CDR1 reads SGHNT; CDR2 reads YENEEA. V dropped 3 bases and J dropped 6; count of bases not matched to a gene: 8. The CDR3 nucleotides are TGTGCCAGCAGCTTGCTACGGGGGGGCCTGGATACGCAGTATTTT. Amino acid sequence: CASSLLRGGLDTQYF.

This chain connects TRBV29-1 to TRBJ1-1; D might be TRBD1 (5 bases). Looked up from germline, CDR1 is SQVTM and CDR2 is ANQGSEA. The CDR3 loop spans 13 amino acids. The ends were cut back, 5 bases at V and 0 bases at J, with 10 bases in the middle. CDR3 nucleotides: TGCAGCGTTAAGGGGTTCATGAACACTGAAGCTTTCTTT. The encoded protein is CSVKGFMNTEAFF.

The CDR3 loop reads CASRVPGQGPDYGYTF. In nucleotides, the CDR3 is TGTGCCAGCAGGGTCCCGGGACAGGGGCCGGACTATGGCTACACCTTC. The chain is built from TRBV2 and TRBJ1-2, with 10 bases matching TRBD1. In germline, CDR1 is SNHLY, CDR2 FYNNEI. CDR3 length: 16 residues. Unmatched junction bases numbered 10, after V lost 6 bases and J lost 3 bases. Based on the CDR3 plus reference TRBV2 and TRBJ1-2, the full variable domain is EPEVTQTPSHQVTQMGQEVILRCVPISNHLYFYWYRQILGQKVEFLVSFYNNEISEKSEIFDDQFSVERPDGSNFTLKIRSTKLEDSAMYFCASRVPGQGPDYGYTFGSGTRLTVV.

The chain employs TRBV9 and TRBJ2-1; 7 positions match TRBD2. Germline V gene lookup returns CDR1 SGDLS and CDR2 YYNGEE. There are 16 residues in the CDR3. J lost 8 bases, V lost 0 bases, and 11 bases had no gene match. CDR3 DNA: TGTGCCAGCAGCGTAGGGGCTAGCGGAGGAGTCTATGAGCAGTTCTTC. Translated: CASSVGASGGVYEQFF.

This rearrangement joins TRBV12-3 or TRBV12-4 to TRBJ1-6; a possible D gene is TRBD1 (5 bases). V was clipped by 3 bases and J by 9 bases, with 9 bases between them. The CDR3 loop spans 13 amino acids. CDR3 loop: CASSFRQSSPLHF. The CDR3 DNA sequence: TGTGCCAGCAGTTTCCGACAGAGTTCACCCCTCCACTTT.

CDR3 in amino acids: CASTLTGNTEAFF. The CDR3 DNA sequence: TGTGCCAGCACTTTAACGGGGAACACTGAAGCTTTCTTT. The chain recombines TRBV4-2 with TRBJ1-1, with D hard to call. Germline V gives CDR1 LGHNA, CDR2 YNFKEQ. The CDR3 sequence is 13 residues long. V gave up 7 bases and J gave up 1 base, with 10 bases separating them.

The chain employs TRBV6-5 and TRBJ1-3, with D unclear. From germline, CDR1 is MNHEY and CDR2 SVGAGI. With 2 bases removed from V and 0 bases from J, the gap between germline ends came to 8 bases. The CDR3 has 15 residues. DNA for the CDR3: TGTGCCAGCAGTTACGGCGGTAGCTCTGGAAACACCATATATTTT. This gives the protein CASSYGGSSGNTIYF.

The chain combines TRBV5-1 with TRBJ2-2, with D possibly TRBD1 on 5 matching bases. In germline, CDR1 is SGHRS, CDR2 YFSETQ. Deletions cut 0 bases from V and 4 bases from J, with 13 bases between. This CDR3 is built from 16 residues. The CDR3 here is CASSLVQGVGTGELFF. The CDR3 DNA follows: TGCGCCAGCAGCTTGGTACAAGGGGTGGGCACCGGGGAGCTGTTTTTT.